These 23 T cell receptor beta chains were sequenced from one sample in a study of blood T cell repertoires in COVID-19. Repertoires were generated with immunoSEQ multiplex PCR, while TCRdb's copy carries only in-frame clones and drops some. The table shows 250,000 to 350,000 clones, with 85% to 90% occurring only once. The specimen sequenced was PBMCs or T cells enriched from blood (not recorded which). The receptors shown here come from a woman under 30 who had recovered from COVID-19.

Remarks on this clone: The junction does not match germline at one end; this may be a read error. The J gene is TRBJ1-1, the V gene TRBV4-1; tentatively, D is TRBD1 (6 bases). CDR3 length: 15 residues. Per germline, CDR1 MGHRA and CDR2 YSYEKL. Here the CDR3 DNA reads TGCGCCAGCAGCCAACCAACAGGGATGAAAACTGAAGCTTTCTTT. Translated, it gives CASSQPTGMKTEAFF.

This chain joins TRBV7-2 and TRBJ2-1, with 10 bases identical to TRBD2. Germline CDR1 is SGHTA and CDR2 is FQGNSA. The V and J ends lost 5 bases and 3 bases, in that order; junction bases with no gene match: 4. The CDR3 has 15 amino acids. CDR3 residues: CASSPSGGNYNEQFF. The CDR3 bases are TGTGCCAGCAGCCCTAGCGGGGGCAACTACAATGAGCAGTTCTTC.

This clone was seen just once. V and J are TRBV11-2 and TRBJ2-3; D is possibly TRBD1 (6 bases). V lost 1 base to trimming and J lost 8 bases, with 16 bases between them. Germline assignment: CDR1 SGHAT and CDR2 FQNNGV. This CDR3 spans 15 amino acids. CDR3 in DNA: TGTGCCAGCAGCTTAGTGGCAGGGGAGACGGCTACGCAGTATTTT. Its translation is CASSLVAGETATQYF. Full variable domain (missing parts from reference TRBV11-2 and TRBJ2-3): EAGVAQSPRYKIIEKRQSVAFWCNPISGHATLYWYQQILGQGPKLLIQFQNNGVVDDSQLPKDRFSAERLKGVDSTLKIQPAKLEDSAVYLCASSLVAGETATQYFGPGTRLTVL.

This chain links TRBV9 with TRBJ1-1; D is ambiguous. V gave up 0 bases and J gave up 7 bases, with 16 bases separating them. Germline lookup yields CDR1 SGDLS and CDR2 YYNGEE. The CDR3 length is 15 residues. The CDR3 DNA reads TGTGCCAGCAGCGTAGCAGGAGGACCAGGTTTTGAAGCTTTCTTT. It specifies CASSVAGGPGFEAFF. The entire variable domain, with the rest obtained from reference TRBV9 and TRBJ1-1, is as follows: DSGVTQTPKHLITATGQRVTLRCSPRSGDLSVYWYQQSLDQGLQFLIQYYNGEERAKGNILERFSAQQFPDLHSELNLSSLELGDSALYFCASSVAGGPGFEAFFGQGTRLTVV.

V usage is TRBV29-1 and J usage is TRBJ2-7; TRBD1 matches at 11 bases. V lost 3 bases and J lost 2; bases outside the gene matches: 3. This CDR3 region has 14 residues. The germline CDR1 and CDR2 sequences are SQVTM and ANQGSEA. CDR3 sequence reads: CSVDEGQGAYEQYF. CDR3 coding DNA: TGCAGCGTTGATGAGGGACAGGGGGCCTACGAGCAGTACTTC.

V is TRBV5-1 and J is TRBJ1-2; D remains ambiguous. Germline CDR1 is SGHRS and CDR2 is YFSETQ. V was clipped by 3 bases and J by 3 bases, with 9 bases between them. The CDR3 is 13 residues long. CDR3 DNA: TGCGCCAGCAGCTCTGGGAGCGACTATGGCTACACCTTC. Translated, it gives CASSSGSDYGYTF. Supplemented by reference TRBV5-1 and TRBJ1-2, the full variable domain reads KAGVTQTPRYLIKTRGQQVTLSCSPISGHRSVSWYQQTPGQGLQFLFEYFSETQRNKGNFPGRFSGRQFSNSRSEMNVSTLELGDSALYLCASSSGSDYGYTFGSGTRLTVV.

The V gene is TRBV28, the J gene TRBJ2-3, with 8 positions matching TRBD1. Trimming removed 3 bases from V and 2 bases from J; junction bases left unmatched: 4. Germline CDR1 MDHEN, CDR2 SYDVKM. CDR3 length: 15 residues. CDR3 in amino acids: CASSFVRGLTDTQYF. The CDR3 DNA sequence: TGTGCCAGCAGTTTCGTCAGGGGGCTCACAGATACGCAGTATTTT.

This chain connects TRBV5-1 to TRBJ2-7; D ambiguous. V gave up 0 bases and J gave up 4 bases, with 8 bases separating them. The V gene's germline CDR1 is SGHRS and CDR2 YFSETQ. This CDR3 region has 13 residues. The CDR3 bases are TGCGCCAGCAGCTTGGCCTATGAGTACGAGCAGTACTTC. This gives the protein CASSLAYEYEQYF.

The chain combines TRBV6-5 with TRBJ2-1, with 7 bases aligning to TRBD2. Germline lookup yields CDR1 MNHEY and CDR2 SVGAGI. This CDR3 region has 13 residues. After removal of 11 bases from V and 2 bases from J, the junction contained 6 bases not matched to a gene. CDR3 loop: CALRGVTYNEQFF. In nucleotides, the CDR3 is TGTGCCCTACGGGGGGTAACCTACAATGAGCAGTTCTTC.

The J gene is TRBJ1-3, the V gene TRBV10-3; D remains unclear. The CDR3 runs 14 residues. Germline assignment: CDR1 ENHRY and CDR2 SYGVKD. V gave up 3 bases and J gave up 0 bases, with 6 bases separating them. The CDR3 DNA reads TGTGCCATCAGTGATGTCAGCTCTGGAAACACCATATATTTT. This codes for CAISDVSSGNTIYF.

This sequence joins TRBV2 and TRBJ2-2; 7 bases agree with TRBD2. The CDR3 has 17 residues. J was trimmed by 6 bases and V by 4 bases; bases with no gene match: 14. CDR1 and CDR2 from the germline V gene are SNHLY and FYNNEI. CDR3 DNA: TGTGCCAGCAGTGGAAGTCCCGGACTAGGAGGGGCCGGGGAGCTGTTTTTT. Protein product: CASSGSPGLGGAGELFF.

This clone occurred many times. This chain joins TRBV21-1 and TRBJ1-1. TRBV21-1 is termed a pseudogene. This CDR3 contains 13 residues. This CDR3 reads CASSKGESTEAFF. The DNA of the CDR3 is TGTGCCAGCAGCAAAGGGGAGAGCACTGAAGCTTTCTTT.

The chain couples TRBV18 to TRBJ2-2; weak D call: TRBD1 (6 bases). Germline V gene data show CDR1 as KGHSH and CDR2 as LQKENI. The CDR3 is 14 amino acids. V gave up 3 bases and J gave up 1 base, with 6 bases separating them. CDR3 sequence: CASSPGQNTGELFF. DNA for the CDR3: TGTGCCAGCTCACCGGGACAGAACACCGGGGAGCTGTTTTTT.

This clone appeared once. The chain uses TRBV5-1 and TRBJ1-1; TRBD1 might be the D (5 bases). V was cut by 5 bases and J by 3 bases, with 17 bases left in between. CDR3 length: 15 residues. Germline V gene data show CDR1 as SGHRS and CDR2 as YFSETQ. CDR3 amino acids: CASRVRVGSDTEAFF. The CDR3 region has the DNA TGCGCCAGCAGGGTCAGGGTTGGGTCGGACACTGAAGCTTTCTTT.

This clone was counted a few times. The CDR3, as DNA: TGTGCCAGCAGTGACGTAGCGGGGGGCTCCCGGGAGCAGTTCTTC. It translates to CASSDVAGGSREQFF. This sequence joins TRBV7-9 and TRBJ2-1, with TRBD2 identical over 10 bases. Trimming cost V 6 bases and J 10 bases; bases outside gene matches: 12. Germline-derived CDR1 and CDR2 are SEHNR and FQNEAQ (reference sequence). There are 15 residues in the CDR3. The full variable domain, with the rest looked up from reference TRBV7-9 and TRBJ2-1, is DTGVSQNPRHKITKRGQNVTFRCDPISEHNRLYWYRQTLGQGPEFLTYFQNEAQLEKSRLLSDRFSAERPKGSFSTLEIQRTEQGDSAMYLCASSDVAGGSREQFFGPGTRLTVL.

CDR3: CASSFWGSGDSYEQYF. Written as DNA, the CDR3 is TGTGCCAGCAGCTTTTGGGGTAGCGGGGACTCCTACGAGCAGTACTTC. This chain connects TRBV5-4 to TRBJ2-7; 8 bases agree with TRBD2. This CDR3 comprises 16 residues. The germline V gene has CDR1 SGHNT and CDR2 YYREEE (reference sequence). After removal of 2 bases from V and 0 bases from J, the junction contained 7 bases not matched to a gene.

This chain connects TRBV7-3 to TRBJ1-2; 7 bases agree with TRBD1. This CDR3 contains 15 residues. Per germline, CDR1 SGHTA and CDR2 FQGTGA. The V segment lost 0 bases and the J segment 5 bases; nucleotides outside the gene matches: 6. CDR3 in DNA: TGTGCCAGCAGCTTAACCGGGACAGTGAAGTATGGCTACACCTTC. Translating gives CASSLTGTVKYGYTF.

The chain carries TRBV19 and TRBJ1-1; possible D gene TRBD1, 5 bases. V lost 7 bases to trimming and J lost 2 bases, with 14 bases between them. Germline CDR1 reads LNHDA; CDR2 reads SQIVND (reference sequence). This CDR3 has 14 residues. The CDR3 spells CASTAGLLNTEAFF. CDR3 nucleotide sequence: TGTGCCAGTACGGCAGGGTTATTAAACACTGAAGCTTTCTTT.

The chain links TRBV7-3 to TRBJ1-1; D unclear. CDR1 and CDR2 (germline): SGHTA, FQGTGA. The CDR3 extends over 14 amino acids. V lost 5 bases to trimming and J lost 5 bases, with 15 bases between them. CDR3 DNA: TGTGCCAGCAGCCCTAGTGTAGTAGGAACTGAAGCTTTCTTT. Protein sequence: CASSPSVVGTEAFF.

The chain joins TRBV7-9 to TRBJ1-2, with a possible D match to TRBD1 (6 bases). The CDR3 consists of 15 residues. Germline-derived CDR1 and CDR2 are SEHNR and FQNEAQ (reference sequence). V shed 5 bases and J shed 4 bases, with 17 bases lying between them. DNA of the CDR3: TGTGCCAGCAGCCAGCAGAGCGGACAGACCTATGGCTACACCTTC. It specifies CASSQQSGQTYGYTF.

This chain links TRBV10-3 with TRBJ2-1, with 7 bases that match TRBD2. The J segment lost 7 bases and the V segment lost 7 bases, leaving 13 bases of the junction unmatched. Germline loops: CDR1 ENHRY, CDR2 SYGVKD. The CDR3 has 15 residues. CDR3: CAITPGGGLLNEQFF. The CDR3 DNA sequence: TGTGCCATCACCCCGGGCGGGGGATTGTTAAATGAGCAGTTCTTC.

V is TRBV5-6 and J is TRBJ2-1; 7 nucleotides align to TRBD1. V dropped 3 bases and J dropped 9; count of bases not matched to a gene: 9. The germline V gene has CDR1 SGHDT and CDR2 YYEEEE. The CDR3 consists of 14 residues. CDR3 in amino acids: CASSSLRGSGEQFF. The DNA of the CDR3 is TGTGCCAGCAGCTCCCTCAGGGGGTCGGGTGAGCAGTTCTTC.

The genes are TRBV2 and TRBJ1-5, with 9 bases fitting TRBD1. V was pared by 8 bases and J by 0 bases, with 2 bases of the junction left unmatched. This CDR3 is 14 amino acids long. Germline-derived CDR1 and CDR2 are SNHLY and FYNNEI. CDR3 residues: CASGTGNSNQPQHF. The DNA of the CDR3 is TGTGCCAGCGGGACAGGGAATAGCAATCAGCCCCAGCATTTT. Using reference TRBV2 and TRBJ1-5 for the parts outside the CDR3, the full variable domain is EPEVTQTPSHQVTQMGQEVILRCVPISNHLYFYWYRQILGQKVEFLVSFYNNEISEKSEIFDDQFSVERPDGSNFTLKIRSTKLEDSAMYFCASGTGNSNQPQHFGDGTRLSIL.